This T cell receptor (beta chain) was observed in a study of blood T cell repertoires in COVID-19. Overall study: Acute-phase and convalescent COVID-19 samples originated in the United States, Italy and Spain. PBMCs, B-cell-depleted T cells, or T cells provided the cDNA or gDNA that made up the material.

The CDR3 is 18 amino acids. Germline CDR1 is SGHRS and CDR2 is YFSETQ. Trimming removed 4 bases from V and 0 bases from J; junction bases left unmatched: 12. Authors' processing steps: Nucleated cell counts were estimated from reference gene primer amplification. Here immunoSEQ multiplex PCR was the method, and the copy in TCRdb shows in-frame clones only, minus some. D and trimming come from the DNA, and the V and J calls and clone size come from that table. The sample includes under 65,000 clones, roughly 76% of them seen just once. This receptor was taken from a woman in her fifties or sixties with acute or convalescent COVID-19. What was sequenced was peripheral blood. This chain connects TRBV5-1 to TRBJ2-7, with TRBD2 identical over 11 bases. CDR3 in DNA: TGCGCCAGCAGCCCTACGGGGTCTAGCGGGAGGACCTCCTACGAGCAGTACTTC. Protein sequence: CASSPTGSSGRTSYEQYF.